Below, one T cell receptor beta chain is given with its context. TCR beta CDR3 sequences were amplified from RNA transcripts. TCR CDR3 regions were first amplified by RT-PCR with HTBI primers. TCRdb re-analysed the multiplex PCR reads in MiXCR, keeping a single row per CDR3 protein. Of roughly 380,000 distinct CDR3 sequences listed, roughly an eighth are singletons. Per germline, CDR1 MGHRA and CDR2 YSYEKL. The CDR3 runs 14 residues. The V and J ends lost 0 bases and 6 bases respectively, with 11 bases between them. The sample is drawn from a study of T cells in Graves' hyperthyroidism and ophthalmopathy. Study-level information: Peripheral blood collection took place at initial diagnosis, before any treatment.

Stable hyperthyroidism: no ophthalmopathy progression over 18 months of follow-up. Patients were excluded because of uncontrolled infection, other autoimmune disease, pregnancy or lactation. On the basis of clinical symptoms, serum thyroxine and TRAb, thyroid ultrasound and orbital computed tomography, diagnoses were made. The sample was blood. This clonotype originated in a woman aged 18-30 years with Graves' hyperthyroidism. J is TRBJ2-5 and V is TRBV4-1; D unclear. CDR3 bases: TGCGCCAGCAGCCAAGATGTGAAGGATAAGACCCAGTACTTC. Translated, it gives CASSQDVKDKTQYF.